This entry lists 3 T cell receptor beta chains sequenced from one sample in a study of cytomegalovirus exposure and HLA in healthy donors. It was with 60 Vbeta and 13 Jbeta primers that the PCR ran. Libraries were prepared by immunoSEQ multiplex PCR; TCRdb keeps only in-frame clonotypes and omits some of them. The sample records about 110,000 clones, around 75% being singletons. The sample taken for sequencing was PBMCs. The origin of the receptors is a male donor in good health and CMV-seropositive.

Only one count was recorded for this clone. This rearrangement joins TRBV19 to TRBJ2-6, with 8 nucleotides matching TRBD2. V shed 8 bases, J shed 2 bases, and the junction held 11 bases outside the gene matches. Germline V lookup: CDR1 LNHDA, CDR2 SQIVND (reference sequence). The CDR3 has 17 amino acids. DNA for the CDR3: TGTGCCAGTCGCTCCTCAGCGGGAGTGACTGGGGCCAACGTCCTGACTTTC. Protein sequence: CASRSSAGVTGANVLTF.

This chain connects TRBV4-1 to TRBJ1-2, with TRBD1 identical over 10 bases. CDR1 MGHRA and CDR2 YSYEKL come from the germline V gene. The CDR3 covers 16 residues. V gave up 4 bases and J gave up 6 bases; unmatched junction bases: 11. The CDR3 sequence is CASSPARDRGRDGYTF. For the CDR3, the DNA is TGCGCCAGCAGCCCAGCCCGGGACAGGGGAAGAGATGGCTACACCTTC.

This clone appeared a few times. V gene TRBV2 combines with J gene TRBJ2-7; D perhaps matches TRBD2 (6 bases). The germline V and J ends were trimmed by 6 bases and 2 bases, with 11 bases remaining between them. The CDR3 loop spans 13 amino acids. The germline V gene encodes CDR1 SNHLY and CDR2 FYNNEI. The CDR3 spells CASRRLEPYEQYF. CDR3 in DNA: TGTGCCAGCAGGAGACTAGAGCCCTACGAGCAGTACTTC.